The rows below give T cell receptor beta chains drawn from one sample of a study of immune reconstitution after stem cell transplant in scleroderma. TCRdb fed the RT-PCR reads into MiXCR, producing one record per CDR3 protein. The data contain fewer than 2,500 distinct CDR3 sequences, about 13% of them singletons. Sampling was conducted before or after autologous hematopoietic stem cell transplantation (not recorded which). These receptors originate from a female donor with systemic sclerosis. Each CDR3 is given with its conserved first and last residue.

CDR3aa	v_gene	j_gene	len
CASSPGVSSTDTQYF	TRBV28	TRBJ2-3	15
CASSQAATVGNQPQHF	TRBV4-3	TRBJ1-5	16
CASSLLRGGVTEAFF	TRBV7-8	TRBJ1-1	15
CASSLGRGLMEETQYF	TRBV5-1	TRBJ2-5	16
CSTHTGESYEQYF	TRBV20-1	TRBJ2-7	13
CASSLGGNSYNEQFF	TRBV5-1	TRBJ2-1	15
CASSPRQQETQYF	TRBV18	TRBJ2-5	13
CSAPRVDRGGGDTQYF	TRBV20-1	TRBJ2-3	16
CASSFGRSTDTQYF	TRBV28	TRBJ2-3	14
CASSLGDMEQYF	TRBV7-2	TRBJ2-7	12
CSARTNTDTQYF	TRBV20-1	TRBJ2-3	12
CASSRGESGNTIYF	TRBV5-5	TRBJ1-3	14
CSATGLGTYEQYF	TRBV20-1	TRBJ2-7	13
CASSSGGPGEQYF	TRBV7-7	TRBJ2-7	13
CASSFGSLQPYEQYF	TRBV5-1	TRBJ2-7	15
CASSQGAEYQPQHF	TRBV12-3/TRBV12-4	TRBJ1-5	14
CASSPGGGSYNEQFF	TRBV18	TRBJ2-1	15
CSVEPTGTGIYGYTF	TRBV29-1	TRBJ1-2	15
CASSQSWLAGGSEQFF	TRBV3-1	TRBJ2-1	16
CASSSGTEDTIYF	TRBV5-6	TRBJ1-3	13
CASSLGQVLFQFF	TRBV7-9	TRBJ2-1	13
CSAAPHIGNTIYF	TRBV29-1	TRBJ1-3	13
CASSGKGGTEAFF	TRBV25-1	TRBJ1-1	13